The source of this TCR beta chain is a study of blood T cell repertoires in COVID-19. Assignment of participants to cohorts was predicated upon participant-reported clinical history. The repertoire was sequenced with immunoSEQ multiplex PCR; TCRdb's copy has only in-frame clones and lacks some. The repertoire holds roughly 250,000 clones, with about nine tenths as singletons. CDR1 and CDR2 (germline): SGHTA, FQGTGA. CDR3 length: 13 residues. With 3 bases removed from V and 9 bases from J, the gap between germline ends came to 12 bases. The sequenced sample consisted of PBMCs or T cells enriched from blood (not recorded which). This TCR came from a woman aged 40 to 55 with acute COVID-19. The gene calls are TRBV7-3 and TRBJ2-1; D might be TRBD2 (5 bases). The CDR3 sequence: CASSFQTSGEQFF. The CDR3 nucleotides read TGTGCCAGCAGCTTTCAGACCAGCGGTGAGCAGTTCTTC.